This T cell receptor (beta chain) was recorded in a study of T cells in pancreatic ductal adenocarcinoma. The length of the CDR3 is 16 residues. Germline loops: CDR1 SGHRS, CDR2 YFSETQ. V lost 0 bases to trimming and J lost 8 bases; unmatched junction nucleotides: 8. No neoadjuvant therapy was given to the selected pancreatic ductal adenocarcinoma patients before their surgery. The assay was immunoSEQ multiplex PCR, and TCRdb's table has in-frame clones only and misses some. The table lists roughly 100,000 clones, nearly 95% of them singletons, with about 3.4% in the top ten. Details on this clone: What it binds is unknown.

Findings of the study overall: The resected cohort was biased toward the minority with early-stage disease. Tumor and blood clonality did not differ significantly, about 0.112 versus 0.072.

The receptor comes from a human donor with pancreatic ductal adenocarcinoma. V gene TRBV5-1 combines with J gene TRBJ2-2; 9 positions match TRBD2. The sample consisted of PBMCs. CDR3 DNA: TGCGCCAGCAGCTTGGGTCTAGCGGGGCCCAAGGGGGAGCTGTTTTTT. This translates into CASSLGLAGPKGELFF.